There are a few counts of the clone carrying this TCR beta chain. Antigen unknown. This entry belongs to a study of vaccination and CD4 T cells after COVID-19. CDR3 size: 12 residues. V dropped 9 bases and J dropped 10 bases, with 12 bases sitting between them. Germline values: CDR1 KGHDR, CDR2 SFDVKD. Scientists ran DNA taken from cultured CD4+ T cells through the Oncomine TCR Beta short-read assay for sequencing. Cultured CD4+ T cells were the source of extracted genomic DNA. TCRdb re-analysed the PCR reads in MiXCR, keeping a single row per CDR3 protein. This table has about 8,000 distinct CDR3 sequences, 30% to 45% appearing once. Treatment indicated: roughly ten-day PBMC culture with coronavirus spike peptide pools or control peptides (ViraFEST assay). Unexposed donor CD4+ T cells predated the COVID-19 pandemic, collected 2011-2018. ViraFEST enlarged antigen-specific T cell populations with peptide pools and afterwards sequenced TCRs.

The V gene is TRBV24-1, the J gene TRBJ1-6; D is undetermined. The sequence was obtained from a human donor in good health. The sequenced sample consisted of CD4+ T cells from blood, cultured in vitro. The CDR3 loop is CATAGFDSPLHF. As DNA, the CDR3 is TGTGCCACCGCTGGATTTGACTCACCCCTCCACTTT.